This T cell receptor (beta chain) was found in a study of blood T cell repertoires in COVID-19. Looking at the study overall: The cDNA or gDNA used as material had been derived from T cells, B-cell-depleted T cells, or PBMCs.

The CDR3 has 15 residues. Germline V CDR1 and CDR2: MNHEY, SVGEGT. Losses at the gene ends were 5 bases for V and 0 bases for J; bases not matched to a gene: 6. Patients in Seattle were enrolled during active infection, then followed longitudinally. Using immunoSEQ multiplex PCR, the repertoire was profiled, and TCRdb retains in-frame clones only, with some absent. The table records about 240,000 clones, approximately 85% of them present only once. Input material: peripheral blood. The chain links TRBV6-2 or TRBV6-3 to TRBJ2-7, with 8 bases aligning to TRBD2. This receptor was taken from a middle-aged man with COVID-19, enrolled during active disease. The DNA for the CDR3 is TGTGCCAGCAGTGCAGCCGGGGGGGTCTCCTACGAGCAGTACTTC. It is translated as CASSAAGGVSYEQYF.